The 14 T cell receptor beta chains listed next were all sequenced from one sample in a study of cytotoxic CD8 clonotypes in ibrutinib-treated CLL. The assay was immunoSEQ multiplex PCR, and TCRdb's table has in-frame clones only and misses some. The data contain about 14,000 clones, about two thirds of them singletons. Source: PBMCs, taken before ibrutinib treatment. These receptors were taken from a human donor with chronic lymphocytic leukemia.

This clone was found a few times. V gene TRBV19 combines with J gene TRBJ2-3, with TRBD1 as a possible D gene (5 bases). Trimming stripped 3 bases from V and 5 bases from J, with 12 bases between. The CDR3 has 14 amino acids. Germline V lookup: CDR1 LNHDA, CDR2 SQIVND (reference sequence). The DNA of the CDR3 is TGTGCCAGTAGTATGGGGCAGCCAAGAGATACGCAGTATTTT. Translation: CASSMGQPRDTQYF.

V and J are TRBV9 and TRBJ1-4; TRBD1 aligns across 9 bases. The germline V gene has CDR1 SGDLS and CDR2 YYNGEE. The V gene end was trimmed by 0 bases and the J gene end by 8 bases; junction bases not matched to a gene: 2. The CDR3 covers 14 residues. The CDR3 DNA follows: TGTGCCAGCAGCGTAGTGGGGACAGGGGAAAAACTGTTTTTT. It specifies CASSVVGTGEKLFF.

This chain uses TRBV28 with TRBJ2-7; D not certain. Germline CDR1 is MDHEN and CDR2 is SYDVKM. Trimming removed 3 bases at V and 0 bases at J, with 18 bases between. The CDR3 has 17 residues. The CDR3 DNA sequence: TGTGCCAGCAGTTTTGTGGGTAAGACACGCCTCTCCTACGAGCAGTACTTC. It yields the protein CASSFVGKTRLSYEQYF.

The genes are TRBV30 and TRBJ1-1, with D maybe TRBD1 (5 bases). Trimming left V 4 bases short and J 3 bases short, with 15 bases between. Germline V gene lookup returns CDR1 GTSNPN and CDR2 SVGIG (reference sequence). CDR3 length: 14 amino acids. As DNA, the CDR3 is TGTGCCTGGAACTTTGACAGAGCCCACACTGAAGCTTTCTTT. Its translation is CAWNFDRAHTEAFF.

V usage is TRBV7-4 and J usage is TRBJ2-5; 9 nucleotides align to TRBD1. The CDR3 totals 15 residues. Germline V gene lookup returns CDR1 SGHVT and CDR2 SQSDAQ. J was trimmed by 5 bases and V by 4 bases; bases with no gene match: 8. The CDR3 DNA reads as TGTGCCAGCAGCTCCAACAGGGGGCTGGGTGAGACCCAGTACTTC. As protein: CASSSNRGLGETQYF.

This chain uses TRBV5-1 with TRBJ1-1; D is undetermined. The CDR3 sequence is 14 residues long. The ends were cut back, 3 bases at V and 3 bases at J, with 12 bases in the middle. CDR1 SGHRS and CDR2 YFSETQ come from the germline V gene. This CDR3 is CASSSYDGDTEAFF. The CDR3 nucleotides are TGCGCCAGCAGCTCCTATGACGGCGACACTGAAGCTTTCTTT.

The chain employs TRBV2 and TRBJ2-7; D tentatively reads TRBD1 or TRBD2 (6 bases each). The germline V gene has CDR1 SNHLY and CDR2 FYNNEI. The CDR3 is 15 residues long. Trimming pared 3 bases from V and 0 bases from J, leaving 12 bases between. CDR3 nucleotide sequence: TGTGCCAGCAGTGAGGAGGGGGAGGCCTCCTACGAGCAGTACTTC. Residues: CASSEEGEASYEQYF. Variable domain in full (rest from reference TRBV2 and TRBJ2-7): EPEVTQTPSHQVTQMGQEVILRCVPISNHLYFYWYRQILGQKVEFLVSFYNNEISEKSEIFDDQFSVERPDGSNFTLKIRSTKLEDSAMYFCASSEEGEASYEQYFGPGTRLTVT.

The chain joins TRBV28 to TRBJ1-3; possibly TRBD1 for D (6 bases). Trimming cost V 3 bases and J 2 bases, with 14 bases left between them. The CDR3 is made up of 16 amino acids. Germline values: CDR1 MDHEN, CDR2 SYDVKM. The CDR3: CASSFWGGRTGNTIYF. The CDR3 DNA reads TGTGCCAGCAGTTTTTGGGGGGGGCGGACTGGAAACACCATATATTTT.

This chain connects TRBV7-2 to TRBJ1-5; D is uncertain. The CDR3 contains 15 residues. CDR1 is SGHTA and CDR2 is FQGNSA in the germline V gene. Trimming took off 2 bases at V and 1 base at J, with 9 bases between the two ends. This CDR3 reads CASSLFAASNQPQHF. The CDR3 region has the DNA TGTGCCAGCAGCTTATTTGCGGCCAGCAATCAGCCCCAGCATTTT.

This clone turned up a few times. The chain employs TRBV9 and TRBJ1-6; no clear D gene. Germline lookup yields CDR1 SGDLS and CDR2 YYNGEE. V lost 0 bases to trimming and J lost 5 bases, with 9 bases between them. CDR3 length: 15 residues. The CDR3 DNA follows: TGTGCCAGCAGCGTAGGATCCGGGGATAATTCACCCCTCCACTTT. Its protein product is CASSVGSGDNSPLHF.

The V call is TRBV5-1, the J call TRBJ2-3; the match to TRBD1 covers 7 bases. The CDR3 is 15 residues long. The germline gives CDR1 SGHRS, CDR2 YFSETQ. The V and J ends lost 4 bases and 4 bases, in that order; junction bases with no gene match: 9. CDR3: CASSTRQGFPDTQYF. CDR3 DNA: TGCGCCAGCAGCACCCGACAGGGTTTCCCAGATACGCAGTATTTT.

The CDR3 region has the DNA TGTGCCAGCAGCTTCTTCGACAGGCGGGAATCACCCCTCCACTTT. As protein: CASSFFDRRESPLHF. The V call is TRBV11-2, the J call TRBJ1-6, with TRBD1 as a possible D gene (6 bases). CDR3 length: 15 residues. Germline V lookup: CDR1 SGHAT, CDR2 FQNNGV. The ends were cut back, 3 bases at V and 10 bases at J, with 16 bases in the middle.

CDR3 loop: CASRHQGQGFGEQFF. CDR3 sequence (DNA): TGTGCCAGTAGACACCAAGGACAGGGATTTGGTGAGCAGTTCTTC. The chain links TRBV19 to TRBJ2-1; 8 positions agree with TRBD1. The CDR3 has 15 amino acids. Germline loops: CDR1 LNHDA, CDR2 SQIVND (reference sequence). Germline trimming cut 6 bases from V and 9 bases from J; bases unmatched to any gene: 13.

This chain links TRBV7-9 with TRBJ2-3, with D possibly called TRBD1 or TRBD2 (5 bases each). Per the germline V gene, CDR1 is SEHNR and CDR2 is FQNEAQ (reference sequence). CDR3 length: 16 amino acids. Trimming took off 5 bases at V and 0 bases at J, with 15 bases between the two ends. The CDR3 loop is CASSPWGSASTDTQYF. The CDR3, as DNA: TGTGCCAGCAGCCCATGGGGGAGTGCTAGCACAGATACGCAGTATTTT.